This T cell receptor (beta chain) was obtained from a study of blood T cell repertoires in COVID-19. Study summary: Samples came from the United States, Italy and Spain, spanning acute and convalescent COVID-19. Nucleic acid was either cDNA or gDNA, and it came from T cells, B-cell-depleted T cells, or PBMCs.

Per the original data handling: From reference gene primer amplification, estimates of nucleated cell counts were derived. Method: immunoSEQ multiplex PCR; TCRdb's copy keeps in-frame clones and lacks some. The V and J calls and clone size are taken from that table; D and trimming were inferred from the DNA. The data show more than 90,000 clones, 70% to 90% seen once. Between the trimmed V and J ends, which lost 2 bases and 2 bases, there was a span of 13 bases. The CDR3 spans 16 residues. Germline assignment: CDR1 SGHVS and CDR2 FNYEAQ. The specimen sequenced was peripheral blood. The chain carries TRBV7-6 and TRBJ1-3, with D unresolved. This clonotype originated in a man aged 60 to 69 with acute or convalescent COVID-19. The CDR3 is CASSLSGEGAGNTIYF. CDR3 coding DNA: TGTGCCAGCAGCTTATCCGGGGAAGGTGCTGGAAACACCATATATTTT.